The TCR beta chain described here comes from a study of T cells in tuberculosis. J was trimmed by 9 bases and V by 3 bases; bases with no gene match: 5. The CDR3 is 14 residues long. Germline values: CDR1 LNHDA, CDR2 SQIVND (reference sequence). Some clones are missing from TCRdb's copy, which holds only in-frame ones; the method was immunoSEQ multiplex PCR. The sample has more than 30,000 clones; approximately 94% are singletons. The V call is TRBV19, the J call TRBJ2-1; 10 bases map to TRBD1. Sequencing used PBMCs. The origin of this receptor is a donor aged 5 to 30 with latent tuberculosis or without tuberculosis infection. Some clones in this sample may be carry-over from other donors' samples. CDR3 amino acids: CASSITTGGFEQFF. CDR3 nucleotides: TGTGCCAGTAGTATTACGACAGGGGGCTTTGAGCAGTTCTTC.